The next 24 T cell receptor beta chains were all read from a single sample in a study of regulatory T cells in long-lasting Graves disease. Sample time point: persistent/refractory GD, antithyroid drugs over 5 years with positive TRAb. With RNA extracted from PBMCs as input, the TCR library was made. CDR3-region Arm-PCR and iRepertoire HTBI primers produced the TCR beta libraries. TCRdb recomputed calls from the multiplex PCR reads with MiXCR, one row per CDR3 protein. The data hold 300,000 to 500,000 distinct CDR3 sequences, with less than 25% observed a single time. Sample: peripheral blood mononuclear cells (PBMCs), taken when the disease was refractory, from a patient treated with antithyroid drugs. Receptors originate from a female donor with Graves disease.

This clonotype was detected ten times or more. The chain combines TRBV28 with TRBJ2-2; 10 bases are shared with TRBD1. The CDR3 loop spans 15 amino acids. Germline lookup yields CDR1 MDHEN and CDR2 SYDVKM. V was clipped by 3 bases and J by 5 bases; unmatched bases: 3. CDR3 sequence reads: CASSLGTGATGELFF. CDR3 sequence (DNA): TGTGCCAGCAGTTTGGGGACAGGGGCGACCGGGGAGCTGTTTTTT. Full variable domain (outside the CDR3, taken from reference TRBV28 and TRBJ2-2): DVKVTQSSRYLVKRTGEKVFLECVQDMDHENMFWYRQDPGLGLRLIYFSYDVKMKEKGDIPEGYSVSREKKERFSLILESASTNQTSMYLCASSLGTGATGELFFGEGSRLTVL.

V gene TRBV9 combines with J gene TRBJ1-1, with a tentative D call TRBD1 (5 bases). The V and J ends lost 4 bases and 4 bases respectively, with 17 bases between them. CDR1 and CDR2 (germline): SGDLS, YYNGEE. CDR3 length: 15 residues. CDR3: CASSIGAERGTEAFF. Here the CDR3 DNA reads TGTGCCAGCAGCATAGGGGCGGAGAGGGGCACTGAAGCTTTCTTT.

This clonotype was counted a few times. CDR3 residues: CASSEGRNPNYGYTF. Written as DNA, the CDR3 is TGTGCCAGCAGTGAAGGACGCAATCCCAACTATGGCTACACCTTC. J is TRBJ1-2 and V is TRBV2; the D is unclear. V was trimmed by 1 base and J by 2 bases, leaving 11 bases between them. The CDR3 has 15 residues. Germline V gives CDR1 SNHLY, CDR2 FYNNEI.

The chain combines TRBV6-1 with TRBJ2-2; 8 nucleotides agree with TRBD2. From germline, CDR1 is MNHNS and CDR2 SASEGT. V shed 10 bases, J shed 4 bases, and the junction held 11 bases outside the gene matches. The CDR3 covers 15 residues. The CDR3 sequence: CATSNSGTFTGELFF. CDR3 DNA sequence: TGTGCCACCTCTAATAGCGGGACCTTCACCGGGGAGCTGTTTTTT.

This clonotype occurred many times. The chain employs TRBV28 and TRBJ1-5, with TRBD1 identical over 7 bases. Germline values: CDR1 MDHEN, CDR2 SYDVKM. Germline trimming cut 2 bases from V and 5 bases from J; bases unmatched to any gene: 6. The CDR3 is 15 residues long. In nucleotides, the CDR3 is TGTGCCAGCAGTTTAGGAGGGGGCGCCCATCAGCCCCAGCATTTT. Amino acids: CASSLGGGAHQPQHF. The variable domain in full, completed from reference TRBV28 and TRBJ1-5, reads DVKVTQSSRYLVKRTGEKVFLECVQDMDHENMFWYRQDPGLGLRLIYFSYDVKMKEKGDIPEGYSVSREKKERFSLILESASTNQTSMYLCASSLGGGAHQPQHFGDGTRLSIL.

This clonotype has ten or more counts. The gene calls are TRBV27 and TRBJ1-1; 7 bases align to TRBD1. The CDR3 loop spans 14 amino acids. CDR1 is MNHEY and CDR2 is SMNVEV in the germline V gene (reference sequence). V gave up 4 bases and J gave up 1 base; unmatched junction bases: 3. CDR3 in DNA: TGTGCCAGCAGTTACCGGACAGGGAACACTGAAGCTTTCTTT. Its translation is CASSYRTGNTEAFF.

The V and J genes are TRBV12-3 or TRBV12-4 and TRBJ1-3, with D hard to call. The CDR3 has 15 residues. Deletions cut 3 bases from V and 0 bases from J, with 9 bases between. In DNA form, the CDR3 reads TGTGCCAGCAGTTTCCCGAAGCTCTCTGGAAACACCATATATTTT. This gives the protein CASSFPKLSGNTIYF.

This clonotype was found many times. This chain links TRBV6-2 or TRBV6-3 with TRBJ2-7; D is unresolved. CDR3 length: 14 amino acids. The germline V gene has CDR1 MNHEY and CDR2 SVGEGT. With 8 bases removed from V and 0 bases from J, the gap between germline ends came to 14 bases. CDR3: CASRTALNSYEQYF. The CDR3 DNA reads TGTGCCAGCCGTACAGCGCTTAACTCCTACGAGCAGTACTTC.

This clonotype was found many times. V is TRBV20-1 and J is TRBJ1-5; TRBD1 matches 9 bases. Germline values: CDR1 DFQATT, CDR2 SNEGSKA (reference sequence). The trim removed 6 bases at V and 6 bases at J, leaving 9 bases unmatched. This CDR3 region has 14 residues. The CDR3 nucleotides read TGCAGTGCACCCCCGGGACAGGGACTTCAGCCCCAGCATTTT. Its protein product is CSAPPGQGLQPQHF.

The rearrangement links TRBV6-1 to TRBJ1-2; 7 bases agree with TRBD1. The CDR3 has 10 amino acids. V lost 8 bases and J lost 8; bases outside the gene matches: 2. Germline values: CDR1 MNHNS, CDR2 SASEGT. The CDR3 region is CASGTVGYTF. CDR3 nucleotide sequence: TGTGCCAGCGGGACAGTCGGCTACACCTTC.

In this sample, this clonotype turned up a few times. This chain uses TRBV5-1 with TRBJ2-7; D unclear. Trimming stripped 4 bases from V and 5 bases from J, with 19 bases between. The CDR3 is 15 amino acids. CDR1 and CDR2 (germline): SGHRS, YFSETQ. This chain's CDR3 is CASSPRQGSKDEQYF. The CDR3 coding sequence is TGCGCCAGCAGCCCGAGACAAGGTTCTAAGGACGAGCAGTACTTC.

The chain carries TRBV29-1 and TRBJ1-1, with a weak D call TRBD1 (6 bases). Between the trimmed V and J ends, which lost 6 bases and 1 base, there was a span of 12 bases. CDR1 and CDR2 from the germline V gene are SQVTM and ANQGSEA. The CDR3 runs 13 residues. The DNA for the CDR3 is TGCAGCGTCCGGGACACCCAGAACACTGAAGCTTTCTTT. Translating it yields CSVRDTQNTEAFF.

This clonotype has only a few counts. V gene TRBV4-3 combines with J gene TRBJ2-7; D is perhaps TRBD2 (5 bases). The V gene's germline CDR1 is LGHNA and CDR2 YSLEER. There are 15 residues in the CDR3. The V gene lost 0 bases and the J gene lost 4 bases, with 13 bases spanning the gap. CDR3 in amino acids: CASSQDMGVGYEQYF. The DNA of the CDR3 is TGCGCCAGCAGCCAAGATATGGGAGTTGGGTACGAGCAGTACTTC.

This chain connects TRBV20-1 to TRBJ2-4; perhaps D is TRBD1 or TRBD2 (5 bases each). Germline V gene lookup returns CDR1 DFQATT and CDR2 SNEGSKA (reference sequence). There are 13 residues in the CDR3. With 5 bases removed from V and 4 bases from J, the gap between germline ends came to 12 bases. CDR3 DNA sequence: TGCAGTGCTTTCCGGGACGAGAAAAACATTCAGTACTTC. This gives the protein CSAFRDEKNIQYF.

A remark on this clonotype: This may be a read error, as it is one base from a much larger clone. The J gene is TRBJ1-2, the V gene TRBV6-1; tentative D call: TRBD1 (5 bases). Looked up from germline, CDR1 is MNHNS and CDR2 is SASEGT. The CDR3 has 15 residues. The CDR3 bases are TGTGCCAGCAGGGAAGGGTGGCCGCGGGGCCATGGCTACACCTTC. It yields the protein CASREGWPRGHGYTF.

This clonotype came up many times. The chain couples TRBV27 to TRBJ2-5, with 11 bases that match TRBD2. The CDR3 is 14 residues long. CDR1 is MNHEY and CDR2 is SMNVEV in the germline V gene (reference sequence). Unmatched junction bases numbered 3, after V lost 5 bases and J lost 4 bases. CDR3 sequence: CASSDSGRGETQYF. CDR3 DNA sequence: TGTGCCAGCAGTGATAGCGGGAGGGGAGAGACCCAGTACTTC.

The sample holds many counts of this clonotype. This chain links TRBV6-1 with TRBJ2-7; TRBD1 might be the D (6 bases). This CDR3 has 14 residues. The V end was cut by 8 bases, the J end by 0 bases, with 14 bases between. Germline CDR1 reads MNHNS; CDR2 reads SASEGT. CDR3 sequence: CASWDTLTSYEQYF. The CDR3 DNA is TGTGCCAGCTGGGACACTCTCACCTCCTACGAGCAGTACTTC.

Regarding this clonotype: One junction end does not reproduce the germline sequence, and a read error may be involved. V and J are TRBV14 and TRBJ2-4, with D uncertain. The CDR3 length is 13 residues. Germline-derived CDR1 and CDR2 are SGHDN and FVKESK. Written as DNA, the CDR3 is TGTGCCGGCAGCCAACAGCCAGGAGACATTCAGTACTTC. It specifies CAGSQQPGDIQYF. The entire variable domain, with the rest obtained from reference TRBV14 and TRBJ2-4, is as follows: EAGVTQFPSHSVIEKGQTVTLRCDPISGHDNLYWYRRVMGKEIKFLLHFVKESKQDESGMPNNRFLAERTGGTYSTLKVQPAELEDSGVYFCAGSQQPGDIQYFGAGTRLSVL.

The table lists this clonotype with many counts. V usage is TRBV28 and J usage is TRBJ1-5; 7 positions agree with TRBD1. J lost 4 bases, V lost 8 bases, and 11 bases had no gene match. This CDR3 spans 15 amino acids. Germline V lookup: CDR1 MDHEN, CDR2 SYDVKM. CDR3 sequence: CASRPGQAANQPQHF. The CDR3 DNA reads as TGTGCCAGCCGACCAGGACAGGCAGCAAATCAGCCCCAGCATTTT.

The genes are TRBV3-1 and TRBJ1-6, with a possible D match to TRBD1 (5 bases). Trimming took off 4 bases at V and 3 bases at J, with 13 bases between the two ends. This CDR3 spans 16 amino acids. From germline, CDR1 is LGHDT and CDR2 YNNKEL (reference sequence). The CDR3 is CASSPPGDLYNSPLHF. The DNA for the CDR3 is TGTGCCAGCAGCCCCCCCGGGGACCTCTATAATTCACCCCTCCACTTT.

The chain couples TRBV3-1 to TRBJ2-7; D remains ambiguous. CDR1 is LGHDT, CDR2 YNNKEL, per germline (reference sequence). The CDR3 loop spans 14 amino acids. V dropped 4 bases and J dropped 9 bases, with 19 bases sitting between them. The CDR3 bases are TGTGCCAGCAGCCCAGAGGTGGGCCACTTTGGGCAGTACTTC. Protein: CASSPEVGHFGQYF.

This clonotype was counted only a few times. The chain employs TRBV27 and TRBJ2-4; TRBD2 agrees at 7 bases. The CDR3 length is 15 residues. V was pared by 3 bases and J by 0 bases, with 2 bases of the junction left unmatched. Germline V gene lookup returns CDR1 MNHEY and CDR2 SMNVEV (reference sequence). CDR3 sequence: CASSLSGIAKNIQYF. CDR3 sequence (DNA): TGTGCCAGCAGTTTGAGCGGGATAGCCAAAAACATTCAGTACTTC.

This clonotype showed up many times. This rearrangement joins TRBV2 to TRBJ2-5, with a weak D call TRBD1 (6 bases). Germline V gene sequence: CDR1 SNHLY, CDR2 FYNNEI. V was pared by 6 bases and J by 3 bases, with 17 bases between. This CDR3 has 15 residues. In DNA form, the CDR3 reads TGTGCCAGCAGCCGTCCCGACAGGATCGAAGAGACCCAGTACTTC. Residues: CASSRPDRIEETQYF.

There are many counts of this clonotype. The junction departs from germline at one end; a sequencing error may be responsible. The gene calls are TRBV11-2 and TRBJ2-7; tentatively, D is TRBD2 (5 bases). Germline V gene data show CDR1 as SGHAT and CDR2 as FQNNGV. The CDR3 is 16 residues long. CDR3 loop: CASSHRFPSKTYEQYF. The CDR3 region has the DNA TGCGCCAGCAGCCACCGTTTTCCTAGCAAGACCTACGAGCAGTACTTC.